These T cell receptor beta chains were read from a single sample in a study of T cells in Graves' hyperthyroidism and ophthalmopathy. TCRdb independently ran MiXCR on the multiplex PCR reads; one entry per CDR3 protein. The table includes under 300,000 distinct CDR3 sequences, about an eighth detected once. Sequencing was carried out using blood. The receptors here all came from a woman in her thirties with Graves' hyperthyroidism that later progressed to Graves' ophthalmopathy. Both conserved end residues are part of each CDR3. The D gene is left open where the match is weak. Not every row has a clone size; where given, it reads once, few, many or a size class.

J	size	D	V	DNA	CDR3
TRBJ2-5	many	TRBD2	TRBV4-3	TGCGCCAGCAGCCAAGAAGGGACTACCTCCAGGGAGACCCAGTACTTC	CASSQEGTTSRETQYF
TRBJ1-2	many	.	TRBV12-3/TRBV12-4	TGTGCCAGCACCCTCATAGGAGGGGCCCGCTATGGCTACACCTTC	CASTLIGGARYGYTF
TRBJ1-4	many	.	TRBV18	TGTGCCAGCTCACCGTCCCTCGAAAAGAAACTGTTTTTT	CASSPSLEKKLFF
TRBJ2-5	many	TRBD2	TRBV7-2	TGTGCCAGCAGCTACACTAGCGGGATGGAGACCCAGTACTTC	CASSYTSGMETQYF
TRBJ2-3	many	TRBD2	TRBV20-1	TGCAGTGCTAGCACTAGCGGACCCGGGGGGACGCAGTATTTT	CSASTSGPGGTQYF
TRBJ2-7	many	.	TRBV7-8	TGTGCCAGCAGCTTAGCGCGGGATCTCTCCTACGAGCAGTACTTC	CASSLARDLSYEQYF
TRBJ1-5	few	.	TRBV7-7	TGTGCTAGCAGCTTAGCGGGTTGCAATCAGCCCCAGCATTTT	CASSLAGCNQPQHF
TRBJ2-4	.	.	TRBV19	TGTGCCAGTAGTATAGTTGCGGTCAGGGCGGCGGGAGCCAAAAACATTCAGTACTTC	CASSIVAVRAAGAKNIQYF
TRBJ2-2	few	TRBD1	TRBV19	TGTGCCAGTACCCTATGGGACAGCACCGGGGAGCTGTTTTTT	CASTLWDSTGELFF
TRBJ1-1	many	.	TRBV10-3	TGTGCCATCAGTGGGGCGCGCACTGAAGCTTTCTTT	CAISGARTEAFF
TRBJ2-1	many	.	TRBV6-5	TGTGCCAGCAGTTACTCCTCCGACAGCCTATACAATGAGCAGTTCTTC	CASSYSSDSLYNEQFF
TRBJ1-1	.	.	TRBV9	TGTGCCAGCTCCTTCGGGGGGACGACTGAAGCTTTCTTT	CASSFGGTTEAFF
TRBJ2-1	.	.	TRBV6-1	TGTGCCAACAGTGAAGTGGCTAGTAAGTACAATGAGCAGTTCTTC	CANSEVASKYNEQFF
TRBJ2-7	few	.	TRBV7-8	TGTGCCATCAGCTTAATAGCGGAGCAGTACTTC	CAISLIAEQYF
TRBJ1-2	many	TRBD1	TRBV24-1	TGTGCCACCAGTGATTCGACAGGGACTGGCTACACCTTC	CATSDSTGTGYTF
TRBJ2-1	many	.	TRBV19	TGTGCCAGTAGTATCCCCCCCGACCGGACCACAGGCGAGCAGTTCTTC	CASSIPPDRTTGEQFF
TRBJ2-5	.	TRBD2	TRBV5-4	TGTGCCAGCAGCAGCCCTAGCGGGAAGTTCGGTGGCCAAGAGACCCAGTACTTC	CASSSPSGKFGGQETQYF
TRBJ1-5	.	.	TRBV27	TGTGCCAGCAGTCTCCGGGGGGTGGGTGAGCAGCCCCAGCATTTT	CASSLRGVGEQPQHF
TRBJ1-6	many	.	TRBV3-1	TGTGCCAGCAGCCGATTAAATCCAGGGACCTCGATTTCACCCCTCCACTTT	CASSRLNPGTSISPLHF
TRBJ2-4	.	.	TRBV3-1	TGTGCCAGCAGCCAGCCGGGGCTGGCTAAAAACATTCAGTACTTC	CASSQPGLAKNIQYF
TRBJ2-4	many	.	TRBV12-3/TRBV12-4	TGTGCCAGCAGTTTAGACCCGTCGAGTGGGGGAGGCATTCAGTACTTC	CASSLDPSSGGGIQYF
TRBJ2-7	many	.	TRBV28	TGTGCCAGCAGTTCTACGTTATCCTACGAGCAGTACTTC	CASSSTLSYEQYF
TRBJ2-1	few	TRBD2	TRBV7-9	TGTGCCAGCAGCTTAGATTTAGCGGGCGAGCAGTTCTTC	CASSLDLAGEQFF
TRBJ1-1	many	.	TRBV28	TGTGCCAGCAGTTTAACAGACGCTGAAGCTTTCTTT	CASSLTDAEAFF
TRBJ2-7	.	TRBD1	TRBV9	TGTGCCAGCAGCCCGAGCGGGACAGGGCTCTACGAGCAGTACTTC	CASSPSGTGLYEQYF
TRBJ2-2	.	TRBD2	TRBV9	TGTGCCAGCAGCACTAGCGGGAGCGTCGCCGGGGAGCTGTTTTTT	CASSTSGSVAGELFF
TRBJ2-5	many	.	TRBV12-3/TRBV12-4	TGTGCCAGCAGTTTGTCGGGGGTTCAGGAGACCCAGTACTTC	CASSLSGVQETQYF
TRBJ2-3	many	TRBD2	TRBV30	TGTGCCCTAGCGGATAACACAGATACGCAGTATTTT	CALADNTDTQYF
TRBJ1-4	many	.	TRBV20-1	TGCAGTGCTAAGGCCCAGGGTTCGGAAAAACTGTTTTTT	CSAKAQGSEKLFF
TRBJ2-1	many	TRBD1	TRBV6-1	TGTGCCAGCAGTAAGACAGGGGGCAATGAGCAGTTCTTC	CASSKTGGNEQFF
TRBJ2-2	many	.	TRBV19	TGTGCCAGTAGTATACCCGTAGGGGCACTTTACACCGGGGAGCTGTTTTTT	CASSIPVGALYTGELFF
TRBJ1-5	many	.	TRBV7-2	TGTGCCAGCAGCTTACAGGGGATAGAGCAGCCCCAGCATTTT	CASSLQGIEQPQHF
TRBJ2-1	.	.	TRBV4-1	TGCGCCAGCAGCCAAGATCCGGGACCCCCCTACAATGAGCAGTTCTTC	CASSQDPGPPYNEQFF
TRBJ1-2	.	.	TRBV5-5	TGTGCCAGCAGCTTCTTCTTGGGACCCAATCCCTATGGCTACACCTTC	CASSFFLGPNPYGYTF
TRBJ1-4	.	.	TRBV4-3	TGCGCCAGCAGCCAAGACCAACCCGCCCTCGCCACTAATGAAAAACTGTTTTTT	CASSQDQPALATNEKLFF
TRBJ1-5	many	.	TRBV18	TGTGCCAGCTCAACGCAGGGTTTGGATCAGCCCCAGCATTTT	CASSTQGLDQPQHF
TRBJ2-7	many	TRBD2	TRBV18	TGTGCCAGCTCACCACGCGCGGGAGGCGCCGACGAGCAGTACTTC	CASSPRAGGADEQYF
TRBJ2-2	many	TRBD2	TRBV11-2	TGTGCCAGCAGCTTAGTGCTAGCGGCGAACACCGGGGAGCTGTTTTTT	CASSLVLAANTGELFF
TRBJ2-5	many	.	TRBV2	TGTGCCAGCAGCGCCGCCCGGGACGGTAAAGAGACCCAGTACTTC	CASSAARDGKETQYF
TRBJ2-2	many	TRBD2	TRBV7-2	TGTGCCAGCAGACCGAGCGGGAGCGACACCGGGGAGCTGTTTTTT	CASRPSGSDTGELFF
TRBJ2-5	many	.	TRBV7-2	TGTGCCAGCAGCTTACGCCGAGAGACCCAGTACTTC	CASSLRRETQYF
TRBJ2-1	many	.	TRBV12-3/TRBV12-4	TGTGCCAGCAGTTTCTCAGCGGAGCAGTTCTTC	CASSFSAEQFF
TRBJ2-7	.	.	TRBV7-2	TGTGCCAGCGGCTCCGGGACAAACCCAGGGCAGTACTTC	CASGSGTNPGQYF
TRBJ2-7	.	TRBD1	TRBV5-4	TGTGCCAGCAGCTCACAGGGGGACCTCTACGAGCAGTACTTC	CASSSQGDLYEQYF
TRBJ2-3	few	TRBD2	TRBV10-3	TGTGCCATCGGGGAGGCGGGAGGAGTATCGGGCACAGATACGCAGTATTTT	CAIGEAGGVSGTDTQYF
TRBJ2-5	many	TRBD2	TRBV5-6	TGTGCCAGCAGCTTGAGCCTCGGGGGGGCCCAAGAGACCCAGTACTTC	CASSLSLGGAQETQYF
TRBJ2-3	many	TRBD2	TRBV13	TGTGCCAGCAGCTTAAGGCGCCTAGCGGAGAGCACAGATACGCAGTATTTT	CASSLRRLAESTDTQYF
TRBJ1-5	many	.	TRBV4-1	TGCGCCAGCAGCCCCAACGTGAGGCAGCCCCAGCATTTT	CASSPNVRQPQHF
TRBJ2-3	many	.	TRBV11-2	TGTGCCAGCAGCTTAAGGGACGAGGCAGATACGCAGTATTTT	CASSLRDEADTQYF
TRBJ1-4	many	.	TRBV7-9	TGTGCCAGCAGCAGCGACTCCGGGAACAGTGGTGAAAAACTGTTTTTT	CASSSDSGNSGEKLFF
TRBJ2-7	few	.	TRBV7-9	TGTGCCAGCAGCTTAGGCCTCAGCAGCCACGAGCAGTACTTC	CASSLGLSSHEQYF
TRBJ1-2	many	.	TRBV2	TGTGCCAGCAGTCCCCGGCCCAACTATGGCTACACCTTC	CASSPRPNYGYTF
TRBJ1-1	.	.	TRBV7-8	TGTGCCAGCAGCTTAGTTGGGGGGGCGAGGGTGAACACTGAAGCTTTCTTT	CASSLVGGARVNTEAFF
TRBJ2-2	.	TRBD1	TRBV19	TGTGCCAGTAAGCCCCGACAGGGGAACACCGGGGAGCTGTTTTTT	CASKPRQGNTGELFF